The source of this T cell receptor beta chain is a study of T cells in Graves' hyperthyroidism and ophthalmopathy (dated by TCRdb to about 2019). As for the study more broadly: Peripheral blood samples were taken at the time of initial diagnosis, prior to any treatment. TCR V-J signatures able to tell the groups apart were searched for in a discovery cohort of 100 patients, of whom approximately 40 had Graves' ophthalmopathy and more than 55 had stable Graves' hyperthyroidism. Prospective prediction of ophthalmopathy was tested in an independent validation cohort of fewer than 20 hyperthyroidism patients and 17 patients who later progressed to ophthalmopathy. The approximately 90 discovery patients were divided at random into training and test sets in a 7:3 ratio. The study also compared thyroid tissue and blood T-cell repertoires from more than 5 Graves' hyperthyroidism patients. After sampling, hyperthyroidism patients received methimazole starting at 30 mg daily, and ophthalmopathy patients received high-dose intravenous methylprednisolone. The paper reports TCR Vbeta CDR3 sequencing of 135 peripheral blood samples: 43 ophthalmopathy, fewer than 85 hyperthyroidism and around 17 progressor patients. Here is what the overall study found, with its caveats: Most expanded thyroid clonotypes (frequency above 0.001) were also detected in blood, suggesting blood repertoires may reflect thyroid immune responses. Sample size was not statistically predetermined, and blinding of investigators to group allocation was not performed. In validation, the model predicted progression to ophthalmopathy with approximately 71% sensitivity and over 72% specificity, a median of around six months before onset. A 13 V-J signature model separated ophthalmopathy from stable hyperthyroidism, with over 85% sensitivity and 81.08% specificity in cross-validation and 80%/75% in testing.

Amplification of TCR beta CDR3 regions was carried out from RNA transcripts. The TCR CDR3 was subjected to a first round of RT-PCR using the HTBI primer set and the Qiagen OneStep RT-PCR kit. Libraries were constructed in a second round of multiplex PCR, after which size selection and purification were carried out. Sequencing of the libraries was done on an Illumina HiSeq2000 using paired-end 100 bp reads. The original methods were these. SOAPnuke was used to process the raw data, throwing out any read that contained adapters or uncalled bases, had a mean Phred below 15, or lacked an exact constant-primer or identifier match. COPE v1.2.5 was used to merge the high-quality paired reads, and each unique nucleotide sequence was defined as a clonotype. MiTCR v1.1 was used to align the clonotypes against IMGT TRBV, TRBD and TRBJ reference segments. The analysis was restricted to V-J combinations with a frequency above 0.0001, which together covered just over 99% of the repertoires. A TCS score was defined as the ratio of F50 (clonal expansion) to E x V (chaos), with BLOSUM62-based TCRdist applied between CDR3 peptides within each V-J. Welch's t-statistics and random forest reduced several hundred V-J features to fewer than 15, which were used in a naive Bayes classifier (R e1071). The public reads were run again by TCRdb, first through fastp at Q25 and then through MiXCR, and only productive beta chains were kept. All rows with the same CDR3 protein become a single entry with the most common DNA and genes. TCRdb, rather than the study authors, made the V and J calls. This sample gives about 350,000 distinct CDR3 sequences in total; roughly 19% of them show up just once. 3.7% of the sample is taken by the ten largest.

A patient counted as having stable Graves' hyperthyroidism if no progression to ophthalmopathy occurred over 18 months of follow-up. Hyperthyroidism patients were newly diagnosed, had a disease duration of under 2 months, and were aged 18 to 65 years. Patients with uncontrolled infections, other autoimmune diseases, pregnancy or lactation were excluded. Clinical symptoms, serum thyroxine and TRAb, thyroid ultrasound, and orbital computed tomography formed the basis for the diagnoses. PBMCs were separated from under 12 ml of fresh peripheral blood using Ficoll-Paque density gradient centrifugation. Total RNA was extracted with Trizol reagent, and quality was checked on an Agilent 2100 Bioanalyzer. There are 15 amino acids in the CDR3, from cysteine to phenylalanine inclusive. Only CDR3 DNA is held: 45 bases, read in frame from base 1. V loses 4 bases, J loses 1 base, and the germline ends lie 13 bases apart. Reading the germline V gene (reference sequence) gives CDR1 PRHDT and CDR2 FYEKMQ.

The table lists this clonotype with many counts. The antigen this receptor binds is unknown. Base-call qualities are not available, and no considerably larger clone is one nucleotide away. The sequence was collected from a woman between 18 and 30 years old with Graves' hyperthyroidism. The rearranged chain carries TRBV13 and TRBJ1-2, with the D gene uncertain. The sample consisted of blood. The nucleotide sequence reads TGTGCCAGCAGCTCGCCGGTATTCATTAACTATGGCTACACCTTC. This sequence encodes CASSSPVFINYGYTF.